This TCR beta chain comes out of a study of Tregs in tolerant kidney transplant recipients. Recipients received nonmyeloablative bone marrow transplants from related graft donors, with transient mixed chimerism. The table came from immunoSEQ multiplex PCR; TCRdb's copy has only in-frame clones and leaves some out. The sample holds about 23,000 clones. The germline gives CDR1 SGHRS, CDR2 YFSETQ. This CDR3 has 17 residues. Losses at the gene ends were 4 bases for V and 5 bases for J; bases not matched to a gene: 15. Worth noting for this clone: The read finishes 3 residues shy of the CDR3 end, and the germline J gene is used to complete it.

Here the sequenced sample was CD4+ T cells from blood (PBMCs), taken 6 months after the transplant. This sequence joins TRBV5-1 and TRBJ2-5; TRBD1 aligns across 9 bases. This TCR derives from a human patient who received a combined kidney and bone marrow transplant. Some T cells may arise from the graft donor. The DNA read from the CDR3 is TGCGCCAGCAGCCTAGCCCCGACAGGGGGTGCGTGGGAGACC. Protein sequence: CASSLAPTGGAWET. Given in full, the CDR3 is CASSLAPTGGAWETQYF.